This T cell receptor beta chain was captured by sequencing in a study of blood T cell repertoires in COVID-19. The assay was immunoSEQ multiplex PCR, and TCRdb's table has in-frame clones only and misses some. Of 100,000 or so clones listed, 80% to 95% were seen once; the top ten hold less than 5%. The source material was peripheral blood. The TCR was taken from a woman between 50 and 59 years old in a cohort sampled during active COVID-19.

The CDR3 here is CASSLSSGNTIYF. The CDR3 nucleotides read TGTGCCAGCAGTTTGAGCTCTGGAAACACCATATATTTT. The J gene is TRBJ1-3, the V gene TRBV27; no clear D gene. V lost 3 bases and J 0 bases, leaving 3 bases between the germline ends. The germline V gene has CDR1 MNHEY and CDR2 SMNVEV (reference sequence). CDR3 length equals 13 residues.